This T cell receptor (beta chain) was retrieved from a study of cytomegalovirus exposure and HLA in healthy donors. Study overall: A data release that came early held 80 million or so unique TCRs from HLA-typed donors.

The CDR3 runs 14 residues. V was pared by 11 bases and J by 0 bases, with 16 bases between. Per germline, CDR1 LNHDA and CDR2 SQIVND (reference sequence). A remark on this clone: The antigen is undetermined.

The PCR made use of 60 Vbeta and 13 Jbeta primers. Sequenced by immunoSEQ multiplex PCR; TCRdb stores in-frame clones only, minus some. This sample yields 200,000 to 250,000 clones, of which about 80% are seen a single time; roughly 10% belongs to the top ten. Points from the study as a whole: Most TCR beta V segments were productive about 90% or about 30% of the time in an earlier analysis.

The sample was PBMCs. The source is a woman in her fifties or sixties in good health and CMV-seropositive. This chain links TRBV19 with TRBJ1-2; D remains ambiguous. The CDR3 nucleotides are TGTGCCTCCAACGAGGGATCCTCTAACTATGGCTACACCTTC. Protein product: CASNEGSSNYGYTF.